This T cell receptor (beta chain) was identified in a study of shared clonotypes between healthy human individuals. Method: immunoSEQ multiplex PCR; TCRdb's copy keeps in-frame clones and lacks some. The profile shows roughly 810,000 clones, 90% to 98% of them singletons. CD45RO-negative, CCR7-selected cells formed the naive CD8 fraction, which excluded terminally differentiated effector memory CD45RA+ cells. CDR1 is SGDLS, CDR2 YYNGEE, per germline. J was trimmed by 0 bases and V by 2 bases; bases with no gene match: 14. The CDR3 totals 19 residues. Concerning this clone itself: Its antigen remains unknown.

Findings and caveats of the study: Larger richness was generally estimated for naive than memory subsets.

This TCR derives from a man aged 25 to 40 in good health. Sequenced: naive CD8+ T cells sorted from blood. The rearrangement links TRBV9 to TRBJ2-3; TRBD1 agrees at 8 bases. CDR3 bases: TGTGCCAGCAGCGTCAAACCCGTGACAGGGGATATTAGCACAGATACGCAGTATTTT. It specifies CASSVKPVTGDISTDTQYF.